This T cell receptor (beta chain) was identified during a study of shared T cell receptors in the human thymus. The protocol was immunoSEQ multiplex PCR, while the TCRdb copy is restricted to in-frame clones and leaves out a portion. The data show about 660,000 clones, with roughly 90% seen just once and about 0.01% held by the top ten. The CDR3 has 17 amino acids. In germline, CDR1 is LGHNT, CDR2 FRNRAP. The V gene end was trimmed by 3 bases and the J gene end by 5 bases; junction bases not matched to a gene: 13. The same data also went into a second study, on human thymus T cells. From that study: Healthy Finnish infants having corrective surgery for congenital heart defects served as donors. Corrective cardiac surgery supplied the resected thymus tissue. It looked as if thymic and blood repertoires used V and J genes in a biased way.

V usage is TRBV12-5 and J usage is TRBJ2-7; TRBD1 aligns across 10 bases. This receptor was identified in a boy under two years old with a congenital heart defect. Sample: thymocytes. The CDR3 region is CASGFAPDRGAEHEQYF. The CDR3 nucleotides read TGTGCTAGTGGTTTCGCCCCGGACAGGGGGGCGGAACACGAGCAGTACTTC.